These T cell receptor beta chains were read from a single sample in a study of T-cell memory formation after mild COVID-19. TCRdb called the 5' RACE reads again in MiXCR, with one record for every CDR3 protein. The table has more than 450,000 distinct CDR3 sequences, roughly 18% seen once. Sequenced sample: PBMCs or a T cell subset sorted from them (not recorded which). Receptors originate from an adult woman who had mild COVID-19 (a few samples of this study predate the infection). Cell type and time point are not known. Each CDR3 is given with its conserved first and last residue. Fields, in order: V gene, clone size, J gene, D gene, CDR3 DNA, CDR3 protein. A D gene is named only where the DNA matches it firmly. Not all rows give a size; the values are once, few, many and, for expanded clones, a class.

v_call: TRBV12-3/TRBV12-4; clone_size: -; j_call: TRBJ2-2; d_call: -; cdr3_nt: TGTGCCAGCAGGGACCGGACGGTGAACACCGGGGAGCTGTTTTTT; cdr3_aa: CASRDRTVNTGELFF
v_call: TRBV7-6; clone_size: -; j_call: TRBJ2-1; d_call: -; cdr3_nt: TGTGCCAGCAGCTGGGGTGAGGGGGGCGGTGGCAATGAGCAGTTCTTC; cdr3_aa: CASSWGEGGGGNEQFF
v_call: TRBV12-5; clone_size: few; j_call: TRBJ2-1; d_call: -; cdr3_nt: TGTGCTAGTGGTTTGATCGGGGGGCGGGATAATGAGCAGTTCTTC; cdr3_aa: CASGLIGGRDNEQFF
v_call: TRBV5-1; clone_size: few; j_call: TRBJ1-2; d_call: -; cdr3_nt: TGCGCCAGCAGCTTAGACGGCGACATGGCTGGCTACACCTTC; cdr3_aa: CASSLDGDMAGYTF
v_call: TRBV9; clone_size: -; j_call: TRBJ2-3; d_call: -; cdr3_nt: TGTGCCAGCAGCGTGGGAGATATAGATACGCAGTATTTT; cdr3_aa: CASSVGDIDTQYF
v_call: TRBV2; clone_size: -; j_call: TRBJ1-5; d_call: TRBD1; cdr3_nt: TGTGCCAGCGGACAGGGGGCGAATCAGCCCCAGCATTTT; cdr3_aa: CASGQGANQPQHF
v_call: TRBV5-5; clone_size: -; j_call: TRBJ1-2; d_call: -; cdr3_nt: TGTGCCAGCAGCCTGACCAACGGGGGCCCAAACTATGGCTACACCTTC; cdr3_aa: CASSLTNGGPNYGYTF
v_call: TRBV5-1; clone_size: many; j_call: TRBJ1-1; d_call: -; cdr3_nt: TGCGCCAGCAGCTTGCTTCCGCCAGGGACCAACACTGAAGCTTTCTTT; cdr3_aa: CASSLLPPGTNTEAFF
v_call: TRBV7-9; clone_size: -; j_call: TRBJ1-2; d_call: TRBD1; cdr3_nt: TGTGCCAGCAGCTTAGAGGGGGCCCACGGCTACACCTTC; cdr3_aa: CASSLEGAHGYTF
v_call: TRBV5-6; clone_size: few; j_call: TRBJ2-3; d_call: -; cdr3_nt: TGTGCCAGCAGTCGGGGGTTCCCCAATACGCAGTATTTT; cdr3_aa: CASSRGFPNTQYF